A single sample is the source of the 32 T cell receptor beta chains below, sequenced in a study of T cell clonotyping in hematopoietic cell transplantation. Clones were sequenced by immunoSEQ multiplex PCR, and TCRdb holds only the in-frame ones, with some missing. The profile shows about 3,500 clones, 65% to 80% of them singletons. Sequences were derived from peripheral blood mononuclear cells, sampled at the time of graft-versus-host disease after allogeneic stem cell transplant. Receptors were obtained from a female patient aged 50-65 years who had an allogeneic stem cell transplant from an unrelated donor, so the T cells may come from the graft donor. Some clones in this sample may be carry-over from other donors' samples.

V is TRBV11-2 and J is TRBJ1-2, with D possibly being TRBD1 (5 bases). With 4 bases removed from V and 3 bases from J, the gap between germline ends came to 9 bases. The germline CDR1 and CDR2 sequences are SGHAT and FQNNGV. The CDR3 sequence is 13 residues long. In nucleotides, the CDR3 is TGTGCCAGCAGCTCACGGGGGGACTATGGCTACACCTTC. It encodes CASSSRGDYGYTF.

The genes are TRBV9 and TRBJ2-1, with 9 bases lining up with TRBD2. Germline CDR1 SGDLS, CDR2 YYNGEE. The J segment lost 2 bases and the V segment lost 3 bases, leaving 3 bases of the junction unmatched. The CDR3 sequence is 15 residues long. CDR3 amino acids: CASSESGGTYNEQFF. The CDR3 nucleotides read TGTGCCAGCAGCGAGAGCGGGGGGACCTACAATGAGCAGTTCTTC.

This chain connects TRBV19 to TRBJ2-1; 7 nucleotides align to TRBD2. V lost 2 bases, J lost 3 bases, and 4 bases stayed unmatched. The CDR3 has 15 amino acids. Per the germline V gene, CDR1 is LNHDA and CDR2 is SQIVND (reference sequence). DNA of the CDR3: TGTGCCAGTAGTATATCGGCGGGGGACTACAATGAGCAGTTCTTC. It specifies CASSISAGDYNEQFF.

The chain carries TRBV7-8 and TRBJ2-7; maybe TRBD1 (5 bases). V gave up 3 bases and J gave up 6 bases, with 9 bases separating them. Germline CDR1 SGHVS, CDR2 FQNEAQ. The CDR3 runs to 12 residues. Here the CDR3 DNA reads TGTGCCAGCAGCTTCCGACAGCGCGAGCAGTACTTC. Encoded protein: CASSFRQREQYF.

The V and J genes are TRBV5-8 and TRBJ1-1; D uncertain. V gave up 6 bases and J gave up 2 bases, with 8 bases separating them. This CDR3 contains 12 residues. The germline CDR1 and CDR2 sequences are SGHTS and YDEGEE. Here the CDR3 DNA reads TGTGCCAGCATCAGCCCCAACACTGAAGCTTTCTTT. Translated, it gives CASISPNTEAFF. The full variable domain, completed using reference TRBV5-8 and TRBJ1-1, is EAGVTQSPTHLIKTRGQQATLRCSPISGHTSVYWYQQALGLGLQFLLWYDEGEERNRGNFPPRFSGRQFPNYSSELNVNALELEDSALYLCASISPNTEAFFGQGTRLTVV.

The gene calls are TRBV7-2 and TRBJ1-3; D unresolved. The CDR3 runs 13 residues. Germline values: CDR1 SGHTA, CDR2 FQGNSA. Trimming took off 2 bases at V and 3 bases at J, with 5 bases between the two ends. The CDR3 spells CASSLLNGNTIYF. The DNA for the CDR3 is TGTGCCAGCAGCTTATTGAATGGAAACACCATATATTTT.

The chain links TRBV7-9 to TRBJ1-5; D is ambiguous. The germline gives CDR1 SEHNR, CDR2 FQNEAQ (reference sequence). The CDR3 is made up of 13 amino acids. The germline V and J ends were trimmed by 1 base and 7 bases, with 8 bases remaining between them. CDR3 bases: TGTGCCAGCAGCTTAGAGGGAGAGCAGCCCCAGCATTTT. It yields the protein CASSLEGEQPQHF. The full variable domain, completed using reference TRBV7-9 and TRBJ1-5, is DTGVSQNPRHKITKRGQNVTFRCDPISEHNRLYWYRQTLGQGPEFLTYFQNEAQLEKSRLLSDRFSAERPKGSFSTLEIQRTEQGDSAMYLCASSLEGEQPQHFGDGTRLSIL.

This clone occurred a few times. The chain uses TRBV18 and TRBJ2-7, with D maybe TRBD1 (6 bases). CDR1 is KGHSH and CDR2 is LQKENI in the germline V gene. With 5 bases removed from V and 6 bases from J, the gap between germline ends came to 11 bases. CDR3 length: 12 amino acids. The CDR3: CASSSDSSEQYF. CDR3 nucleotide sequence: TGTGCCAGCTCATCGGACAGTTCCGAGCAGTACTTC.

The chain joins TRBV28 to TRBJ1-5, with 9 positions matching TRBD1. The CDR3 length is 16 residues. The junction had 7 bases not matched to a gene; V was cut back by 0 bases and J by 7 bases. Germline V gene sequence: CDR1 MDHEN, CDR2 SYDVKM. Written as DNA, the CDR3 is TGTGCCAGCAGTTTATGGCCGGGACAGGGTGAACAGCCCCAGCATTTT. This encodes CASSLWPGQGEQPQHF.

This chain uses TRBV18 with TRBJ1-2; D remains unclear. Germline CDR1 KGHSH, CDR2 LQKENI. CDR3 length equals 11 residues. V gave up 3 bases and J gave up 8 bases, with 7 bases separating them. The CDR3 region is CASSPGAGYTF. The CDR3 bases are TGTGCCAGCTCACCTGGAGCGGGCTACACCTTC.

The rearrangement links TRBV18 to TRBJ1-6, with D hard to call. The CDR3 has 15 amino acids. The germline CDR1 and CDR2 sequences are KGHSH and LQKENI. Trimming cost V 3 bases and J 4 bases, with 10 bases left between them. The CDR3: CASSPELPYNSPLHF. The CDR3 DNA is TGTGCCAGCTCACCGGAGCTTCCTTATAATTCACCCCTCCACTTT.

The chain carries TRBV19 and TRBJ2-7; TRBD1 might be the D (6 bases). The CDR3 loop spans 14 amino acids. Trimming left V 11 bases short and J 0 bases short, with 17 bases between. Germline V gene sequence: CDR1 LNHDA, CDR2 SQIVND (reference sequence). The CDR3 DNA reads TGTGCCTCCAGGGGCACTCCCAGCTCCTACGAGCAGTACTTC. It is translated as CASRGTPSSYEQYF.

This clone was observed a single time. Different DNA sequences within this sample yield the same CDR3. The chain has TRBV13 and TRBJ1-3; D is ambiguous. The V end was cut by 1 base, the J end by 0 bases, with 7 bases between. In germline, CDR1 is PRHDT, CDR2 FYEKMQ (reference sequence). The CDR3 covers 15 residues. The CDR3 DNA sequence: TGTGCCAGCAGCTTAGATTCAAGCTCTGGAAACACCATATATTTT. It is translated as CASSLDSSSGNTIYF.

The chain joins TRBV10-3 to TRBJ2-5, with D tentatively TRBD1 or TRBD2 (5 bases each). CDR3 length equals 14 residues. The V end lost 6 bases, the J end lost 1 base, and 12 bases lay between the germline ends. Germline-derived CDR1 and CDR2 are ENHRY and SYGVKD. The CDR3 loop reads CAIRPSGTQETQYF. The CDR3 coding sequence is TGTGCCATCAGGCCGTCGGGGACCCAAGAGACCCAGTACTTC.

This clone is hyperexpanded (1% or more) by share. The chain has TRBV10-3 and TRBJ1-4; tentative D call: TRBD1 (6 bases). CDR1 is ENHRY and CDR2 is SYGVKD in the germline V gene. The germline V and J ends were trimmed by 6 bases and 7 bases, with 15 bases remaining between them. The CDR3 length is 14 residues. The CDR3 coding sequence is TGTGCCATCAGAGAAGAGGGACAAGGTGAAAAACTGTTTTTT. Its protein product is CAIREEGQGEKLFF.

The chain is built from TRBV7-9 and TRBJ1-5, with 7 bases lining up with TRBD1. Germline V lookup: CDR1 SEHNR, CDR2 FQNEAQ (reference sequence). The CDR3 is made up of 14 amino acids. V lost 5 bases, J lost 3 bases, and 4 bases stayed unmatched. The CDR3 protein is CASSRGTANQPQHF. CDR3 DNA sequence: TGTGCCAGCAGCCGTGGGACAGCCAATCAGCCCCAGCATTTT.

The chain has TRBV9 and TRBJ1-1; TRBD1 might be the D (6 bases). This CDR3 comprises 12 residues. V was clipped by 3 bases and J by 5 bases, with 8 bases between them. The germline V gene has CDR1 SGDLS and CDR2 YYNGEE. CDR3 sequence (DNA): TGTGCCAGCAGCGCGAGGGGGACTGAAGCTTTCTTT. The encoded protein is CASSARGTEAFF. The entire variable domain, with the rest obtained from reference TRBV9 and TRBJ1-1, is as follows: DSGVTQTPKHLITATGQRVTLRCSPRSGDLSVYWYQQSLDQGLQFLIQYYNGEERAKGNILERFSAQQFPDLHSELNLSSLELGDSALYFCASSARGTEAFFGQGTRLTVV.

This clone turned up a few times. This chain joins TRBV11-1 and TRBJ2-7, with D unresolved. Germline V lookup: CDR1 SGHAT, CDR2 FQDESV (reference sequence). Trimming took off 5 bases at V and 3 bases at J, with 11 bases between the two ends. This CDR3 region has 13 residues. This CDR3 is CASSPLYDYEQYF. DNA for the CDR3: TGTGCCAGCAGCCCACTCTATGACTACGAGCAGTACTTC.

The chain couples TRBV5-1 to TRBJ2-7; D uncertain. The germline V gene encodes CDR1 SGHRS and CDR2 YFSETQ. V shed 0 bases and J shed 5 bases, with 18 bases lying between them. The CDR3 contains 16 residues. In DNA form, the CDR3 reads TGCGCCAGCAGCTTGGCACCCGGAGTCGGTTCTGACGAGCAGTACTTC. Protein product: CASSLAPGVGSDEQYF. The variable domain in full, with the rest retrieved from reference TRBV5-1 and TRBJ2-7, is KAGVTQTPRYLIKTRGQQVTLSCSPISGHRSVSWYQQTPGQGLQFLFEYFSETQRNKGNFPGRFSGRQFSNSRSEMNVSTLELGDSALYLCASSLAPGVGSDEQYFGPGTRLTVT.

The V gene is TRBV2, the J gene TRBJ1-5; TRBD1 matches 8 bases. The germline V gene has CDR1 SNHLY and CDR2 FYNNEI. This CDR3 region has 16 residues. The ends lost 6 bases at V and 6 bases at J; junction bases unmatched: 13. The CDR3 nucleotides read TGTGCCAGCAGCGGCTCAGGGGGCGCCGGGAGTCAGCCCCAGCATTTT. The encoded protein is CASSGSGGAGSQPQHF. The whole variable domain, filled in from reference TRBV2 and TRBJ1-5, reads EPEVTQTPSHQVTQMGQEVILRCVPISNHLYFYWYRQILGQKVEFLVSFYNNEISEKSEIFDDQFSVERPDGSNFTLKIRSTKLEDSAMYFCASSGSGGAGSQPQHFGDGTRLSIL.

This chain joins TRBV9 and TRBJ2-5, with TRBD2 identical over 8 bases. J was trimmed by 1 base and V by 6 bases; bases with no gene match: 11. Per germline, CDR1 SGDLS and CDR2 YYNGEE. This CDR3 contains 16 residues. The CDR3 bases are TGTGCCAGCATCACTGGCGGCGGGGGGACCCAAGAGACCCAGTACTTC. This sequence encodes CASITGGGGTQETQYF.

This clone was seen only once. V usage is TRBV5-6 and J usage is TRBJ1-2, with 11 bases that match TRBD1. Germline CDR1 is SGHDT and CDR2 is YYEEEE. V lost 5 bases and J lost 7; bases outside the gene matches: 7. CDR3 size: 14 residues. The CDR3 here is CASRRTGGGGGYTF. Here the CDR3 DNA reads TGTGCCAGCAGAAGGACAGGGGGCGGTGGTGGCTACACCTTC.

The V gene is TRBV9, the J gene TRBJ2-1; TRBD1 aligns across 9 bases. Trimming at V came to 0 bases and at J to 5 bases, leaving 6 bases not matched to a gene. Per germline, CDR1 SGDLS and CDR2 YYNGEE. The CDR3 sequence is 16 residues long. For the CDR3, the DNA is TGTGCCAGCAGCGTAGCTACAGGGGGCGCGGACAATGAGCAGTTCTTC. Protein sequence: CASSVATGGADNEQFF. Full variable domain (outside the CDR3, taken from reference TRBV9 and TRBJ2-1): DSGVTQTPKHLITATGQRVTLRCSPRSGDLSVYWYQQSLDQGLQFLIQYYNGEERAKGNILERFSAQQFPDLHSELNLSSLELGDSALYFCASSVATGGADNEQFFGPGTRLTVL.

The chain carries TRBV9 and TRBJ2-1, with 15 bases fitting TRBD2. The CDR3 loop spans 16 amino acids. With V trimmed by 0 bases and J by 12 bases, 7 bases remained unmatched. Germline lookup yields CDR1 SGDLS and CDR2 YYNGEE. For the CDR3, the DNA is TGTGCCAGCAGCGTAGAAGGACTAGCGGGGGGGCGGGTGCAGTTCTTC. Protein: CASSVEGLAGGRVQFF.

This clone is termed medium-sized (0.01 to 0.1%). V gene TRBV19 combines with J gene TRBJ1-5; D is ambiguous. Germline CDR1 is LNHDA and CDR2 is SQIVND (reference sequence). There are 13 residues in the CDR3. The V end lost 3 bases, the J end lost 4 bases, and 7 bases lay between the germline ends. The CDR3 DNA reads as TGTGCCAGTAGTATCGGCGGGAATCAGCCCCAGCATTTT. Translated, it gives CASSIGGNQPQHF.

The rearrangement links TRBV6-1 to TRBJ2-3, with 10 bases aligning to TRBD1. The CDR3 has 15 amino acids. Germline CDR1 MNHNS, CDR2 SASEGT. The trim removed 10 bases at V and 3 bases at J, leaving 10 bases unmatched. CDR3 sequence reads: CATGQGVWSTDTQYF. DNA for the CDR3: TGTGCCACCGGACAGGGGGTTTGGTCGACAGATACGCAGTATTTT.

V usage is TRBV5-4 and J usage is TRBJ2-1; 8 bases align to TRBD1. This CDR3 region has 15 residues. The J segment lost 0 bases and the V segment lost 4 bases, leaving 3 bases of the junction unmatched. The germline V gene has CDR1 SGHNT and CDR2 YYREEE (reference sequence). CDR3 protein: CASSTGGSSYNEQFF. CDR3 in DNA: TGTGCCAGCAGCACAGGGGGGAGCTCCTACAATGAGCAGTTCTTC.

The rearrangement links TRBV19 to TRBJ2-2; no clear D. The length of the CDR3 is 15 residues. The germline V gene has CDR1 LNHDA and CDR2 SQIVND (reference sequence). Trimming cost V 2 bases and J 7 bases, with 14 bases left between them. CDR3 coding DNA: TGTGCCAGTAGTATAACCAGTTCCCCCATCGGGGAGCTGTTTTTT. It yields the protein CASSITSSPIGELFF.

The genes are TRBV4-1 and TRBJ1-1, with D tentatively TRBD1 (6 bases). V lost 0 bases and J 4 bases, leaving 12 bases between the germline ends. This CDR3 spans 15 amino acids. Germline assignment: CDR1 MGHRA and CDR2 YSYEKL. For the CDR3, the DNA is TGCGCCAGCAGCCAAGATGCAGGGGATATCACTGAAGCTTTCTTT. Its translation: CASSQDAGDITEAFF.

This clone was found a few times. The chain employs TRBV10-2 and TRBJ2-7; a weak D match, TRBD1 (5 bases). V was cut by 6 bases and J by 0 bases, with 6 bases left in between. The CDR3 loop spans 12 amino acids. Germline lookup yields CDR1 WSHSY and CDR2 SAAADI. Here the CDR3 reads CASRDISYEQYF. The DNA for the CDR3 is TGCGCCAGCAGGGACATCTCCTACGAGCAGTACTTC.

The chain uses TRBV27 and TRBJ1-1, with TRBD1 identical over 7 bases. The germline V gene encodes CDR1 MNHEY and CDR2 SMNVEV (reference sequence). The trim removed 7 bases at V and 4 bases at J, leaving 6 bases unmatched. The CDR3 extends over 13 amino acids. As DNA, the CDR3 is TGTGCCAGCAACACACAGGGGTTCACTGAAGCTTTCTTT. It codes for CASNTQGFTEAFF.

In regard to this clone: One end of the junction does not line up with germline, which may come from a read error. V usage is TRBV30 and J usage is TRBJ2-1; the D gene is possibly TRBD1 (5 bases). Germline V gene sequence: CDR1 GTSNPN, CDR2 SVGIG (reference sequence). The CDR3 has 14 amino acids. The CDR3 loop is CAWSVWEQVNGQFF. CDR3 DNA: TGTGCCTGGAGTGTCTGGGAACAGGTCAATGGGCAGTTCTTC.